A selection of T cell receptor beta chains follows, all from one sample in a study of identical twins. MiXCR was run by TCRdb on the 5' RACE reads, yielding one entry per CDR3 protein. The table has about 890,000 distinct CDR3 sequences, 9% to 15% seen once. These data were also reused for a study on yellow fever vaccine responses in identical twins.

Sequencing was done on a sample of PBMCs. The receptors derive from a woman younger than 35 in good health. The CDR3 runs from the conserved cysteine through the conserved F or W. A D gene is named only where the DNA matches it firmly. Some rows have no size entry. The others give once, few or many, or a class for an expanded clone.

CDR3aa: CASSLVVAGFVGSYNEQFF
CDR3nt: TGTGCCAGCAGCTTAGTGGTAGCAGGGTTCGTTGGGTCCTACAATGAGCAGTTCTTC
d_gene: -
v_gene: TRBV11-2
j_gene: TRBJ2-1
abundance: -

CDR3aa: CASRDSIYEQYF
CDR3nt: TGTGCCAGCCGGGACTCGATATACGAGCAGTACTTC
d_gene: -
v_gene: TRBV2
j_gene: TRBJ2-7
abundance: -

CDR3aa: CASSLLSTSGGASDTGELFF
CDR3nt: TGCGCCAGCAGCCTTCTTTCGACTAGCGGGGGGGCCTCGGACACCGGGGAGCTGTTTTTT
d_gene: TRBD2
v_gene: TRBV4-1
j_gene: TRBJ2-2
abundance: -

CDR3aa: CASSLNPQGVANTGELFF
CDR3nt: TGTGCCAGCAGCTTAAACCCCCAGGGTGTTGCGAACACCGGGGAGCTGTTTTTT
d_gene: -
v_gene: TRBV7-7
j_gene: TRBJ2-2
abundance: many

CDR3aa: CASSLDRGRSGELFF
CDR3nt: TGTGCCAGCTCGCTGGACAGGGGGAGATCCGGGGAGCTGTTTTTT
d_gene: TRBD1
v_gene: TRBV18
j_gene: TRBJ2-2
abundance: -

CDR3aa: CASSFSGSVETQYF
CDR3nt: TGTGCCAGCAGCTTTAGCGGGAGTGTGGAGACCCAGTACTTC
d_gene: TRBD2
v_gene: TRBV6-2/TRBV6-3
j_gene: TRBJ2-5
abundance: few

CDR3aa: CSARANGGQGQGYIF
CDR3nt: TGCAGTGCTCGCGCGAACGGAGGACAGGGTCAGGGCTACATCTTC
d_gene: TRBD1
v_gene: TRBV20-1
j_gene: TRBJ1-2
abundance: -

CDR3aa: CASSQGWFEQYF
CDR3nt: TGTGCCAGCAGCCAAGGTTGGTTCGAGCAGTACTTC
d_gene: -
v_gene: TRBV11-2
j_gene: TRBJ2-7
abundance: -

CDR3aa: CASSKTPLVRGRTGELFF
CDR3nt: TGTGCCAGCAGCAAGACCCCTTTAGTCCGCGGGAGAACCGGGGAGCTGTTTTTT
d_gene: TRBD2
v_gene: TRBV3-1
j_gene: TRBJ2-2
abundance: many

CDR3aa: CASSLDAVNEQFF
CDR3nt: TGTGCCAGCAGCTTAGATGCGGTGAATGAGCAGTTCTTC
d_gene: -
v_gene: TRBV11-3
j_gene: TRBJ2-1
abundance: few

CDR3aa: CSARPGLAASTDTQYF
CDR3nt: TGCAGTGCTAGACCGGGACTAGCGGCTAGCACAGATACGCAGTATTTT
d_gene: TRBD2
v_gene: TRBV20-1
j_gene: TRBJ2-3
abundance: -

CDR3aa: CASSDREGYEQYF
CDR3nt: TGCGCCAGCAGCGACAGGGAAGGTTACGAGCAGTACTTC
d_gene: TRBD1
v_gene: TRBV10-1
j_gene: TRBJ2-7
abundance: many

CDR3aa: CASSLALGTGGEAFF
CDR3nt: TGTGCCAGCAGCCTCGCACTCGGGACAGGGGGAGAAGCTTTCTTT
d_gene: TRBD1
v_gene: TRBV7-2
j_gene: TRBJ1-1
abundance: many

CDR3aa: CASSYKVIGGGSSYNEQFF
CDR3nt: TGTGCCAGCAGCTACAAAGTAATTGGCGGGGGGAGCTCCTACAATGAGCAGTTCTTC
d_gene: TRBD2
v_gene: TRBV5-4
j_gene: TRBJ2-1
abundance: few

CDR3aa: CASSPRPGQGPANTEAFF
CDR3nt: TGTGCCAGCAGCCCACGACCGGGACAGGGGCCAGCGAACACTGAAGCTTTCTTT
d_gene: TRBD1
v_gene: TRBV11-1
j_gene: TRBJ1-1
abundance: few